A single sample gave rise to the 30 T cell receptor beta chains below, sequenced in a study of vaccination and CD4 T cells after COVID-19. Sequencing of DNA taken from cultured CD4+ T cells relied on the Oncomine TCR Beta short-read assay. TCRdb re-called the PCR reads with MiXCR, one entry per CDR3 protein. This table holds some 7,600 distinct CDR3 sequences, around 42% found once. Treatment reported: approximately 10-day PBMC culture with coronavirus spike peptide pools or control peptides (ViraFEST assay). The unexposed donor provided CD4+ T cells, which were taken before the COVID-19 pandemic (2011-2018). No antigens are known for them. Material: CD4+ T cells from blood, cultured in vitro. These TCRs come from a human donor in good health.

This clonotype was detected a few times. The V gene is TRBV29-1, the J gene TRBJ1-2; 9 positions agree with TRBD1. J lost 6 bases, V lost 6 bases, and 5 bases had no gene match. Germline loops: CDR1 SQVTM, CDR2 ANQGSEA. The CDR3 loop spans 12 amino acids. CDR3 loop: CSVQQGADGYTF. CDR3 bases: TGCAGCGTCCAACAGGGGGCGGATGGCTACACCTTC.

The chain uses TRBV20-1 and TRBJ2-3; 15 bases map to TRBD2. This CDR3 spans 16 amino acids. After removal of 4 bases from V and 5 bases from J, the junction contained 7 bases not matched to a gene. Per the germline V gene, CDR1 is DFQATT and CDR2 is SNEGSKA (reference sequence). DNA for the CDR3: TGCAGTGCTACCGGGACTAGCGGGGGGCTTGGAGATACGCAGTATTTT. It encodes CSATGTSGGLGDTQYF.

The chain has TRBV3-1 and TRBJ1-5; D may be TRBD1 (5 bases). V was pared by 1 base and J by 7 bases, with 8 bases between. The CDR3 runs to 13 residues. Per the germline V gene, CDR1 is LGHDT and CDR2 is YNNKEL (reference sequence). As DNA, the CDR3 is TGTGCCAGCAGCCAAGGCGGGGACCAGCCCCAGCATTTT. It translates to CASSQGGDQPQHF.

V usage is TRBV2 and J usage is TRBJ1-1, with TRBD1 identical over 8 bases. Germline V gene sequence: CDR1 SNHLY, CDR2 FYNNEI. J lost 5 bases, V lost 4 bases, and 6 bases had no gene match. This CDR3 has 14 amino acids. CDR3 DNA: TGTGCCAGCAGTGGCCGACAGGGGATAACTGAAGCTTTCTTT. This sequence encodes CASSGRQGITEAFF.

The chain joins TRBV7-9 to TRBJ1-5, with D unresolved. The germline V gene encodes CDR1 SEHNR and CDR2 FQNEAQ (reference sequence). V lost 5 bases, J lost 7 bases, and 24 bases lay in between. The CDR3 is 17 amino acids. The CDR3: CASSTTYVDGPDQPQHF. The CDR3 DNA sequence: TGTGCCAGCAGCACTACGTACGTGGACGGTCCCGACCAGCCCCAGCATTTT.

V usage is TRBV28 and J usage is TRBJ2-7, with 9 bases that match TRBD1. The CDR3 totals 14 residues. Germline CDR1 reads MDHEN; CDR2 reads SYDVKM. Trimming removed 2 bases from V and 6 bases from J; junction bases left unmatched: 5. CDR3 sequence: CASSLGDRDGEQYF. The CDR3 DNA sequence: TGTGCCAGCAGTTTAGGGGACAGGGATGGCGAGCAGTACTTC.

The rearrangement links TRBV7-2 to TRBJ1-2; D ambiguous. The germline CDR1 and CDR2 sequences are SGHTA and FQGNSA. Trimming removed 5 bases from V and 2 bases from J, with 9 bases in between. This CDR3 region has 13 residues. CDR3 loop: CASSPYLNYGYTF. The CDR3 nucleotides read TGTGCCAGCAGCCCCTATTTGAACTATGGCTACACCTTC.

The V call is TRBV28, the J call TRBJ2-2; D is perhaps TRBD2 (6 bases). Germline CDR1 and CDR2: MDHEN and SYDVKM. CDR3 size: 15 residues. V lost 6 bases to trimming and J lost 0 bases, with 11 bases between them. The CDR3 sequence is CASSIRLANTGELFF. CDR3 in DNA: TGTGCCAGCAGCATTAGACTAGCGAACACCGGGGAGCTGTTTTTT.

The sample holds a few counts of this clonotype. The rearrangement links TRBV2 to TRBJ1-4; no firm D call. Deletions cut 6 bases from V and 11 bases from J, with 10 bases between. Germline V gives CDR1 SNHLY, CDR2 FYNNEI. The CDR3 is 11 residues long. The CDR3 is CASRLVGKLFF. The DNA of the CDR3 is TGTGCCAGCAGGCTTGTTGGGAAACTGTTTTTT.

The CDR3 DNA follows: TGTGCCAGCAGTGAAGGACCGGGGTCCCCAACTGAAGCTTTCTTT. Its protein is CASSEGPGSPTEAFF. The rearrangement joins TRBV6-1 to TRBJ1-1; D is ambiguous. Germline V CDR1 and CDR2: MNHNS, SASEGT. The CDR3 covers 15 residues. Trimming pared 1 base from V and 5 bases from J, leaving 14 bases between.

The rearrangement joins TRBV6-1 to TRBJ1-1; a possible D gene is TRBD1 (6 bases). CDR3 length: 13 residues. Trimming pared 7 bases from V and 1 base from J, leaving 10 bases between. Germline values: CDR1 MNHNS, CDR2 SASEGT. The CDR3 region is CASTETGNTEAFF. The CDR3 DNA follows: TGTGCCAGCACCGAGACAGGGAACACTGAAGCTTTCTTT.

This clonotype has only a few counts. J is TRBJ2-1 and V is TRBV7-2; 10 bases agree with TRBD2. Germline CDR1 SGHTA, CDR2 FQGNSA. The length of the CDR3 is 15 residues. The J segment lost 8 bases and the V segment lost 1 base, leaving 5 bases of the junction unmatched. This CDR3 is CASSLESGGVYEQFF. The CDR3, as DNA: TGTGCCAGCAGCTTAGAAAGCGGGGGGGTTTATGAGCAGTTCTTC.

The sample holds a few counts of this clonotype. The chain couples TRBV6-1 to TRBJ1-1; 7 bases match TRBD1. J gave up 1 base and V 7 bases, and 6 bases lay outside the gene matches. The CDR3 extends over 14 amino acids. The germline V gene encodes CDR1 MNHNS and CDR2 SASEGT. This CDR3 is CASNRDSTNTEAFF. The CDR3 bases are TGTGCCAGCAACCGGGACAGCACGAACACTGAAGCTTTCTTT.

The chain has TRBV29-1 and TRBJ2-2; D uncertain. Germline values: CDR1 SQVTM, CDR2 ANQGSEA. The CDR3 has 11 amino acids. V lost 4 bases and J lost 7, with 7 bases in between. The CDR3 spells CSVALHGELFF. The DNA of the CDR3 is TGCAGCGTTGCCTTGCACGGGGAGCTGTTTTTT.

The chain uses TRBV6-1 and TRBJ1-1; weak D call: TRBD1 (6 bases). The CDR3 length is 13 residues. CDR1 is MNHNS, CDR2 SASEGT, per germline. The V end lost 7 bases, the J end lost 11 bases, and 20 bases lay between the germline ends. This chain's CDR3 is CASNPTGQGKAFF. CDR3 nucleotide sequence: TGTGCCAGCAATCCAACAGGGCAGGGGAAGGCTTTCTTT.

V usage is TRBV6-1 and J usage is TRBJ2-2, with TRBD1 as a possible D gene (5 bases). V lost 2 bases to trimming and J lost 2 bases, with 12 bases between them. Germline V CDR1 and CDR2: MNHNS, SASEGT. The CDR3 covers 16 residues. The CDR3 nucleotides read TGTGCCAGCAGTGAAACCCCCGGACAAAACACCGGGGAGCTGTTTTTT. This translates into CASSETPGQNTGELFF.

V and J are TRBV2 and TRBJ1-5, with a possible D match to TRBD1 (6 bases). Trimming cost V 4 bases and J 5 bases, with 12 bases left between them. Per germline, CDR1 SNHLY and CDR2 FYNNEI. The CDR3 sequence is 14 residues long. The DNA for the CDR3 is TGTGCCAGCAGTGGAATTAACAGGGATCAGCCCCAGCATTTT. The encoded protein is CASSGINRDQPQHF.

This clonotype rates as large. The CDR3 sequence is CSARDHIYGYTF. The CDR3 nucleotides read TGCAGTGCCAGGGATCACATCTATGGCTACACCTTC. The genes are TRBV20-1 and TRBJ1-2, with a tentative D call TRBD1 (5 bases). Deletions cut 6 bases from V and 4 bases from J, with 12 bases between. The germline CDR1 and CDR2 sequences are DFQATT and SNEGSKA (reference sequence). The CDR3 extends over 12 amino acids.

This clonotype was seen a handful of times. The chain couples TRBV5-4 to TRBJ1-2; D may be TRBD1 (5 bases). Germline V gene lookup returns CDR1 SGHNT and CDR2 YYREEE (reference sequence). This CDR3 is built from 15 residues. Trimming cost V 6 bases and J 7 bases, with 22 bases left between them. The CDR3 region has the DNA TGTGCCAGCACCCGCCCGGACTCGGGGCTTGGTGGCTACACCTTC. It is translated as CASTRPDSGLGGYTF.

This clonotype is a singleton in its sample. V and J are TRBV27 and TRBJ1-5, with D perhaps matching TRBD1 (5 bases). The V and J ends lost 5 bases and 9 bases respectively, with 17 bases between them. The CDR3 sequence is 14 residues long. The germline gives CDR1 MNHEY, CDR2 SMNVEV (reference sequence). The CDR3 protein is CASSPGTRQGPQHF. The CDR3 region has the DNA TGTGCCAGCAGTCCCGGGACCCGGCAGGGGCCCCAGCATTTT.

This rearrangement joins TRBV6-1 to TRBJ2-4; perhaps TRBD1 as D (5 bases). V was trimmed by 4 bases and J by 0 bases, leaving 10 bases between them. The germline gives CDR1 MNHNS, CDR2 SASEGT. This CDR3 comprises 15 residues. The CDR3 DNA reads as TGTGCCAGCAGTGTGACAGCCATAGCCAAAAACATTCAGTACTTC. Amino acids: CASSVTAIAKNIQYF.

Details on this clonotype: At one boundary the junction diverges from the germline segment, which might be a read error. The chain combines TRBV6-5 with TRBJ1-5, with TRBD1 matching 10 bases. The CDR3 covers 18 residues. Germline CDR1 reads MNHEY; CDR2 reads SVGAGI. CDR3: CASSSGTGAIAGDQPLHF. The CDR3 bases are TGTGCCAGCAGTTCCGGGACAGGGGCTATCGCTGGGGATCAGCCCCTGCATTTT.

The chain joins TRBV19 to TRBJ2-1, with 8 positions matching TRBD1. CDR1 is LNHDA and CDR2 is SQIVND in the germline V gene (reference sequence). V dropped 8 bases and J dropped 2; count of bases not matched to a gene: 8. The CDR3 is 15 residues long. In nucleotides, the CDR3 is TGTGCCAGTGGGGGGACAGGCGATACCTACAATGAGCAGTTCTTC. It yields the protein CASGGTGDTYNEQFF.

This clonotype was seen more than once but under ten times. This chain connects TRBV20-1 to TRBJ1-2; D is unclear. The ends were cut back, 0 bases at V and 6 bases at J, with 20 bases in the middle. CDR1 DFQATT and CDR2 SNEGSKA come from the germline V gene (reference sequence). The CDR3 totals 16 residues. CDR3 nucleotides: TGCAGTGCTAGAGATTCGGGCCTCGATTTACTCCATGGCTACACCTTC. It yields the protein CSARDSGLDLLHGYTF.

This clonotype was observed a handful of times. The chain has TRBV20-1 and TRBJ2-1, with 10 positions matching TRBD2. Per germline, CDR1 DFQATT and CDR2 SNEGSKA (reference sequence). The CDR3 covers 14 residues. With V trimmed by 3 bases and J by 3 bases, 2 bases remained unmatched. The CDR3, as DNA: TGCAGTGCTAGCGGACTAGCGGACTACAATGAGCAGTTCTTC. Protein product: CSASGLADYNEQFF.

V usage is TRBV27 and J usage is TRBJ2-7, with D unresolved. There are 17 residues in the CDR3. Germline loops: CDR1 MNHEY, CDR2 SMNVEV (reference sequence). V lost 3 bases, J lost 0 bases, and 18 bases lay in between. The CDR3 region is CASSFRGWIGTSYEQYF. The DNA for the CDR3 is TGTGCCAGCAGTTTTCGAGGTTGGATAGGAACCTCCTACGAGCAGTACTTC.

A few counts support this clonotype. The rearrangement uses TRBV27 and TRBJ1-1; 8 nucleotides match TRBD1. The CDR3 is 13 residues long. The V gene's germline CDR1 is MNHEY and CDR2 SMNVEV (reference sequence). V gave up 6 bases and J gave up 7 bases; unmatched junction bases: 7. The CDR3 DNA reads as TGTGCCAGCAGACCCCAGGGGGCTGATGAAGCTTTCTTT. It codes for CASRPQGADEAFF.

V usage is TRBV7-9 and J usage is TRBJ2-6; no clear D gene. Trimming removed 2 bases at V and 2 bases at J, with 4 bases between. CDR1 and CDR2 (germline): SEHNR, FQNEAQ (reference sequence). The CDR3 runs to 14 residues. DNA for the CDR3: TGTGCCAGCAGCTTATCAACTGGGGCCAACGTCCTGACTTTC. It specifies CASSLSTGANVLTF. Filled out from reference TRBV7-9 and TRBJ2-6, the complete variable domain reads DTGVSQNPRHKITKRGQNVTFRCDPISEHNRLYWYRQTLGQGPEFLTYFQNEAQLEKSRLLSDRFSAERPKGSFSTLEIQRTEQGDSAMYLCASSLSTGANVLTFGAGSRLTVL.

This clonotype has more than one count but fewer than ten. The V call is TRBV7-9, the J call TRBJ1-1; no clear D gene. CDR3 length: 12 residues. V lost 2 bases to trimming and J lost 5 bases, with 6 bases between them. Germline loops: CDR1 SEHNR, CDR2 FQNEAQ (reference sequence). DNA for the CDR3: TGTGCCAGCAGCTTAACATATACTGAAGCTTTCTTT. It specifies CASSLTYTEAFF.

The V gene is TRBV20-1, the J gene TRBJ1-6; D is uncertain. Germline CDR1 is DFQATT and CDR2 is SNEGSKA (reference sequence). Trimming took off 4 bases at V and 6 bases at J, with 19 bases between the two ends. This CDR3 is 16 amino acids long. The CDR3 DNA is TGCAGTGCTACTAGAGGTTACCAGATAGGTAATTCACCCCTCCACTTT. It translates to CSATRGYQIGNSPLHF.